This TCR beta chain was sequenced for a study of technical replicates of blood from several donors. Using immunoSEQ multiplex PCR, the repertoire was profiled, and TCRdb retains in-frame clones only, with some absent. The data contain around 92,000 clones, nearly 97% of them seen just once; the ten biggest clones take up 0.23%. Material for sequencing was T cells isolated from PBMCs. The source of this sequence is a human donor in good health.

For the CDR3, the DNA is TGTGCCAGAGGACTAGCGGGGGATACCTACAATGAGCAGTTCTTC. Protein: CARGLAGDTYNEQFF. The rearrangement links TRBV2 to TRBJ2-1, with 13 bases matching TRBD2. The V segment lost 9 bases and the J segment 2 bases; nucleotides outside the gene matches: 4. Germline assignment: CDR1 SNHLY and CDR2 FYNNEI. CDR3 size: 15 residues.